This T cell receptor beta chain comes out of a study of OX40 agonist ivuxolimab in advanced cancers. Whole-study context: At doses from 0.01 to 10 mg/kg, patients were given intravenous ivuxolimab every 2 weeks. Partial responses were achieved by three patients, one with hepatocellular carcinoma and two with cutaneous melanoma.

Study-wide results and caveats: Compared with others, partial responders at 0.1-3.0 mg/kg displayed clonal expansion among the lowest. The mean number of expanded clones was higher in CD8+ T cells than in CD4+.

Germline V lookup: CDR1 KGHSH, CDR2 LQKENI. V lost 4 bases to trimming and J lost 8 bases; unmatched junction nucleotides: 17. The CDR3 has 17 residues. Only in-frame clones appear in the TCRdb table, and some are missing; sequencing was by immunoSEQ multiplex PCR. The sample yields some 73,000 clones, about 88% seen once. Comment on this clone: What it binds is unknown.

The TCR was taken from an adult with an advanced solid tumor such as melanoma, head and neck, liver or kidney cancer. The chain recombines TRBV18 with TRBJ1-2, with 9 bases aligning to TRBD1. Sequences were derived from CD4+ or CD8+ T cells sorted from blood, sampled in a trial of the OX40 agonist ivuxolimab. CDR3 nucleotides: TGTGCCAGCTCACAACCGGGACAGGGCCCCGTTCACCACGGCTACACCTTC. As protein: CASSQPGQGPVHHGYTF.